These 21 T cell receptor beta chains were sequenced from one sample in a study of T cells in Graves' hyperthyroidism and ophthalmopathy. There were TCR beta CDR3 regions amplified from RNA transcripts. The primer set for the first-round RT-PCR of the TCR CDR3 was HTBI. Each CDR3 protein is one row after TCRdb ran MiXCR on the multiplex PCR reads. The sample records a few hundred thousand distinct CDR3 sequences, 15% to 20% being singletons. Material for sequencing was blood. These receptors were taken from a woman aged 40 to 50 with Graves' ophthalmopathy.

This clonotype was recorded many times. The chain carries TRBV6-5 and TRBJ1-5; D uncertain. Trimming stripped 0 bases from V and 5 bases from J, with 8 bases between. The germline V gene encodes CDR1 MNHEY and CDR2 SVGAGI. CDR3 length: 14 amino acids. The CDR3 nucleotides are TGTGCCAGCAGTTACTCGAGTTTGGATCAGCCCCAGCATTTT. It translates to CASSYSSLDQPQHF.

In this sample, this clonotype turned up many times. CDR3 sequence (DNA): TGTGCCAGCAGGTACACAGGGCTCTACGAGCAGTACTTC. It codes for CASRYTGLYEQYF. V is TRBV6-5 and J is TRBJ2-7; D might be TRBD1 (6 bases). V was trimmed by 6 bases and J by 3 bases, leaving 12 bases between them. Germline CDR1 reads MNHEY; CDR2 reads SVGAGI. The CDR3 loop spans 13 amino acids.

This clonotype was seen at least ten times. Germline is not matched at one junction end, which may reflect a read error. The chain has TRBV11-2 and TRBJ2-7; D is undetermined. Germline-derived CDR1 and CDR2 are SGHAT and FQNNGV. This CDR3 has 13 amino acids. CDR3 bases: TGTGCCAGCAGTCCGGACGGTTCCTACGGGCAGTACTTC. It translates to CASSPDGSYGQYF.

At least ten counts were recorded for this clonotype. The chain carries TRBV5-1 and TRBJ2-7, with D possibly TRBD2 on 6 matching bases. The germline V and J ends were trimmed by 1 base and 7 bases, with 12 bases remaining between them. In germline, CDR1 is SGHRS, CDR2 YFSETQ. The CDR3 runs 13 residues. The CDR3 bases are TGCGCCAGCAGCTTGTGGCGGGGATGGGAGCAGTACTTC. The encoded protein is CASSLWRGWEQYF.

The chain links TRBV6-2 or TRBV6-3 to TRBJ2-6; 8 bases are a match to TRBD2. V shed 0 bases, J shed 4 bases, and the junction held 8 bases outside the gene matches. Germline loops: CDR1 MNHEY, CDR2 SVGEGT. The CDR3 extends over 18 amino acids. The CDR3 DNA follows: TGTGCCAGCAGTTACTCGGGGACTAGTCTAACCGGGGCCAACGTCCTGACTTTC. Translating gives CASSYSGTSLTGANVLTF.

This clonotype was recorded a few times. V gene TRBV5-1 combines with J gene TRBJ2-7; the D is unclear. The CDR3 totals 14 residues. In germline, CDR1 is SGHRS, CDR2 YFSETQ. Trimming removed 5 bases at V and 3 bases at J, with 15 bases between. CDR3 in DNA: TGCGCCAGCAGTTCCACTCAGGTTCGCTACGAGCAGTACTTC. Translation gives CASSSTQVRYEQYF. Supplemented by reference TRBV5-1 and TRBJ2-7, the full variable domain reads KAGVTQTPRYLIKTRGQQVTLSCSPISGHRSVSWYQQTPGQGLQFLFEYFSETQRNKGNFPGRFSGRQFSNSRSEMNVSTLELGDSALYLCASSSTQVRYEQYFGPGTRLTVT.

The J gene is TRBJ1-1, the V gene TRBV19; TRBD1 might be the D (5 bases). Germline values: CDR1 LNHDA, CDR2 SQIVND (reference sequence). This CDR3 is built from 14 residues. Trimming removed 8 bases at V and 4 bases at J, with 17 bases between. The CDR3 bases are TGTGCCAGTGGGAAAGGGGTGCGTAGCACTGAAGCTTTCTTT. Its translation is CASGKGVRSTEAFF.

The gene calls are TRBV7-2 and TRBJ1-2; D might be TRBD1 (5 bases). Trimming removed 3 bases from V and 7 bases from J, with 12 bases in between. The CDR3 consists of 13 residues. Germline V gene lookup returns CDR1 SGHTA and CDR2 FQGNSA. CDR3 sequence (DNA): TGTGCCAGCAGCTTTGGGACTCTTCGTGGCTACACCTTC. It encodes CASSFGTLRGYTF.

The sample holds one count of this clonotype. The junction shows a germline mismatch at one end, possibly a read error. The chain recombines TRBV6-2 or TRBV6-3 with TRBJ1-1, with D tentatively TRBD1 (6 bases). Germline CDR1 and CDR2: MNHEY and SVGEGT. The CDR3 runs to 14 residues. The CDR3 nucleotides read TGTGCCGGCAGTTACCGGAAGGGGGACACTGAAGCTTTCTTT. The encoded protein is CAGSYRKGDTEAFF.

This clonotype was recorded at least ten times. The V call is TRBV20-1, the J call TRBJ2-7; D unresolved. With 8 bases removed from V and 0 bases from J, the gap between germline ends came to 11 bases. The CDR3 contains 12 residues. Germline assignment: CDR1 DFQATT and CDR2 SNEGSKA (reference sequence). The CDR3 is CSFTQSSYEQYF. CDR3 nucleotides: TGCAGTTTCACTCAGAGCTCCTACGAGCAGTACTTC.

This clonotype was detected only a few times. The chain employs TRBV27 and TRBJ1-2; TRBD1 agrees at 11 bases. The germline V gene has CDR1 MNHEY and CDR2 SMNVEV (reference sequence). The CDR3 runs to 16 residues. V trimming: 5 bases; J trimming: 6 bases; junction bases outside the gene matches: 11. Here the CDR3 DNA reads TGTGCCAGCAGTCCGGACAGGGGGCGCGGGCCTAATGGCTACACCTTC. Protein sequence: CASSPDRGRGPNGYTF.

Turning to this clonotype: A much larger clone lies one base from this, so it may be a read error. The chain joins TRBV10-2 to TRBJ1-5; D call uncertain. This CDR3 is built from 16 residues. The germline CDR1 and CDR2 sequences are WSHSY and SAAADI. The CDR3 sequence is CASSRGESSGGQHQHF. Written as DNA, the CDR3 is TGCGCCAGCAGTCGAGGAGAGTCCTCTGGAGGTCAGCACCAGCATTTT.

This clonotype came up many times. The rearrangement uses TRBV20-1 and TRBJ1-5; the match to TRBD1 covers 7 bases. This CDR3 has 16 residues. Germline trimming cut 4 bases from V and 0 bases from J; bases unmatched to any gene: 9. CDR1 is DFQATT, CDR2 SNEGSKA, per germline (reference sequence). The CDR3 DNA reads TGCAGTGCTAAGATGCGGGGACAGAATAGCAATCAGCCCCAGCATTTT. It is translated as CSAKMRGQNSNQPQHF.

This clonotype was counted ten times or more. The CDR3 DNA follows: TGCGCCAGCAGCTTGGGGACAGGGACTATGAACACTGAAGCTTTCTTT. As protein: CASSLGTGTMNTEAFF. This chain uses TRBV5-1 with TRBJ1-1, with 8 bases lining up with TRBD1. The CDR3 spans 16 residues. The germline V gene encodes CDR1 SGHRS and CDR2 YFSETQ. The trim removed 0 bases at V and 0 bases at J, leaving 4 bases unmatched.

This clonotype was recorded a few times. This rearrangement joins TRBV30 to TRBJ2-7, with D perhaps matching TRBD2 (6 bases). Germline V gene lookup returns CDR1 GTSNPN and CDR2 SVGIG (reference sequence). Trimming pared 0 bases from V and 3 bases from J, leaving 9 bases between. The CDR3 spans 13 residues. CDR3 coding DNA: TGTGCCTGGAGTGTCGCTAGCGACTACGAGCAGTACTTC. Protein product: CAWSVASDYEQYF.

This clonotype was seen a few times. The V gene is TRBV6-2 or TRBV6-3, the J gene TRBJ2-7; 12 bases fit TRBD2. The CDR3 runs to 19 residues. The trim removed 0 bases at V and 0 bases at J, leaving 9 bases unmatched. Germline CDR1 and CDR2: MNHEY and SVGEGT. The CDR3 DNA follows: TGTGCCAGCAGTTACTCGACACTAGCGGGAGGTCTGAGCTCCTACGAGCAGTACTTC. Translating gives CASSYSTLAGGLSSYEQYF.

This rearrangement joins TRBV12-3 or TRBV12-4 to TRBJ1-1; D possibly corresponds to TRBD1 (6 bases). This CDR3 has 14 amino acids. Deletions cut 5 bases from V and 3 bases from J, with 13 bases between. In DNA form, the CDR3 reads TGTGCCAGCAGTCCGTCCAGGGGATACACTGAAGCTTTCTTT. Its translation is CASSPSRGYTEAFF.

The table lists this clonotype with many counts. The chain recombines TRBV28 with TRBJ2-4; a weak D match, TRBD1 (5 bases). V gave up 0 bases and J gave up 2 bases, with 14 bases separating them. Germline CDR1 and CDR2: MDHEN and SYDVKM. The CDR3 is made up of 17 amino acids. DNA for the CDR3: TGTGCCAGCAGTTTATGGGGGCAGGCGCTAACCAAAAACATTCAGTACTTC. This sequence encodes CASSLWGQALTKNIQYF.

This clonotype occurred many times. The V gene is TRBV29-1, the J gene TRBJ1-1; D is unresolved. With 0 bases removed from V and 2 bases from J, the gap between germline ends came to 28 bases. This CDR3 has 20 residues. In germline, CDR1 is SQVTM, CDR2 ANQGSEA. CDR3: CSVEEWRLVAGWEGNTEAFF. In DNA, the CDR3 is TGCAGCGTTGAAGAGTGGAGGCTTGTAGCAGGTTGGGAGGGAAACACTGAAGCTTTCTTT.

This clonotype occurred many times. The chain recombines TRBV27 with TRBJ2-7, with 9 bases that match TRBD2. The CDR3 is made up of 16 amino acids. V lost 4 bases, J lost 3 bases, and 10 bases stayed unmatched. Germline V gives CDR1 MNHEY, CDR2 SMNVEV (reference sequence). DNA for the CDR3: TGTGCCAGCAGTTCAGGACTAGCGAGGGGAAACTACGAGCAGTACTTC. Translated, it gives CASSSGLARGNYEQYF.

This clonotype was found many times. The chain uses TRBV11-2 and TRBJ1-2, with 9 bases fitting TRBD1. Trimming cost V 5 bases and J 6 bases; bases outside gene matches: 10. CDR3 size: 15 residues. The germline CDR1 and CDR2 sequences are SGHAT and FQNNGV. DNA for the CDR3: TGTGCCAGCAGCGCTACCGGGACAGGGTGGGATGGCTACACCTTC. This sequence encodes CASSATGTGWDGYTF.